This T cell receptor (beta chain) was recorded in a study of blood T cell repertoires in COVID-19. Germline V gene sequence: CDR1 MNHNS, CDR2 SASEGT. The CDR3 extends over 15 amino acids. V was clipped by 2 bases and J by 3 bases, with 11 bases between them. In the original processing: The assay estimated nucleated cells by amplifying reference gene primers. Clones were sequenced by immunoSEQ multiplex PCR, and TCRdb holds only the in-frame ones, with some missing. V and J calls and clone size come straight from that table; D and trimming were deduced from the DNA. The sample records 200,000 or so clones, 86% being singletons.

This clonotype was sampled from a woman aged 40 to 55 with acute COVID-19. The chain couples TRBV6-1 to TRBJ1-5; D is ambiguous. The material sequenced was PBMCs or T cells enriched from blood (not recorded which). DNA for the CDR3: TGTGCCAGCAGTGAACCCGCAGGCTTCAATCAGCCCCAGCATTTT. The encoded protein is CASSEPAGFNQPQHF.